The 10 T cell receptor beta chains reported below all come from one sample, sequenced in a study of cytomegalovirus exposure and HLA in healthy donors. 60 Vbeta and 13 Jbeta primers were used in PCR. TCRdb's copy holds only in-frame clones and misses some; the assay was immunoSEQ multiplex PCR. The data show nearly 70,000 clones, roughly four fifths seen once. The sequencing sample was made of PBMCs. The source is a woman aged 60-75 years in good health and CMV-seropositive.

The J gene is TRBJ1-5, the V gene TRBV30, with a possible D match to TRBD1 (6 bases). V was trimmed by 3 bases and J by 6 bases, leaving 12 bases between them. CDR3 length: 13 amino acids. The germline V gene has CDR1 GTSNPN and CDR2 SVGIG (reference sequence). CDR3 nucleotides: TGTGCCTGGAGCTCAGGGGAACGTCAGCCCCAGCATTTT. Translated, it gives CAWSSGERQPQHF.

J is TRBJ2-6 and V is TRBV10-3; TRBD1 agrees at 8 bases. The CDR3 covers 17 residues. Germline V gene sequence: CDR1 ENHRY, CDR2 SYGVKD. Trimming removed 8 bases from V and 0 bases from J; junction bases left unmatched: 9. CDR3 coding DNA: TGTGCCATCTCTGGGACAGGTAGGGACTCTGGGGCCAACGTCCTGACTTTC. Amino acids: CAISGTGRDSGANVLTF.

The gene calls are TRBV5-1 and TRBJ2-1; 9 nucleotides line up with TRBD2. The CDR3 sequence is 16 residues long. Germline V CDR1 and CDR2: SGHRS, YFSETQ. The V segment lost 4 bases and the J segment 9 bases; nucleotides outside the gene matches: 14. DNA of the CDR3: TGCGCCAGCAGCCCCGGGGGTGGCGGGGGGGCCCTTGAGCAGTTCTTC. Its protein is CASSPGGGGGALEQFF.

The J gene is TRBJ1-5, the V gene TRBV18, with TRBD1 identical over 7 bases. From germline, CDR1 is KGHSH and CDR2 LQKENI. The CDR3 has 13 amino acids. V gave up 6 bases and J gave up 7 bases; unmatched junction bases: 6. CDR3 sequence (DNA): TGTGCCAGCTCGAGTGGGACAGCCCAGCCCCAGCATTTT. Encoded protein: CASSSGTAQPQHF.

The chain uses TRBV6-5 and TRBJ2-7; the D gene is possibly TRBD1 (6 bases). Germline V gene lookup returns CDR1 MNHEY and CDR2 SVGAGI. Trimming left V 8 bases short and J 3 bases short, with 11 bases between. This CDR3 region has 12 residues. The CDR3 DNA reads as TGTGCCAGCGAGGACAGCCTCTACGAGCAGTACTTC. Amino acids: CASEDSLYEQYF.

This clone was seen only a few times. The chain has TRBV6-5 and TRBJ2-7; 9 positions match TRBD1. Trimming took 2 bases from V and 4 from J; bases not matched to a gene: 6. The CDR3 consists of 15 residues. Germline CDR1 is MNHEY and CDR2 is SVGAGI. In nucleotides, the CDR3 is TGTGCCAGCAGTTACATCGGACAGGGGTCGTACGAGCAGTACTTC. Translating it yields CASSYIGQGSYEQYF.

The chain uses TRBV6-5 and TRBJ2-2; 8 bases map to TRBD1. The junction had 3 bases not matched to a gene; V was cut back by 8 bases and J by 7 bases. The CDR3 length is 12 residues. Germline V gene sequence: CDR1 MNHEY, CDR2 SVGAGI. CDR3 sequence: CASHRGVGELFF. The CDR3 DNA is TGTGCCAGCCACAGGGGGGTCGGGGAGCTGTTTTTT.

V usage is TRBV10-3 and J usage is TRBJ2-3; 8 bases are shared with TRBD2. From germline, CDR1 is ENHRY and CDR2 SYGVKD. V trimming: 4 bases; J trimming: 4 bases; junction bases outside the gene matches: 10. The CDR3 sequence is 16 residues long. CDR3 in amino acids: CAISAAAGAAADTQYF. In DNA, the CDR3 is TGTGCCATCAGTGCAGCAGCGGGAGCGGCGGCAGATACGCAGTATTTT.

The chain has TRBV4-1 and TRBJ2-5, with D possibly matching TRBD1 (5 bases). This CDR3 region has 13 residues. V shed 2 bases and J shed 6 bases, with 10 bases lying between them. The germline V gene encodes CDR1 MGHRA and CDR2 YSYEKL. The CDR3 is CASSQIQGQTQYF. CDR3 sequence (DNA): TGCGCCAGCAGCCAAATCCAGGGTCAGACCCAGTACTTC.

The chain is built from TRBV28 and TRBJ1-5; TRBD1 matches at 8 bases. The CDR3 runs 15 residues. The V segment lost 5 bases and the J segment 5 bases; nucleotides outside the gene matches: 8. Germline CDR1 reads MDHEN; CDR2 reads SYDVKM. The chain's CDR3 is CASSLSDRDYQPQHF. DNA for the CDR3: TGTGCCAGCAGTCTTTCGGACAGGGATTATCAGCCCCAGCATTTT.